This T cell receptor (beta chain) is drawn from a study of blood T cell repertoires in COVID-19. For the study at large: From the United States, Italy and Spain came samples of acute and convalescent COVID-19. PBMCs, B-cell-depleted T cells, or T cells were the source of the cDNA or gDNA that made up the material.

All enrollees were about 18 to 100 years old and from around 25 US areas. What the recovered Cohort 3 donors had was two negative PCRs, clearance, or symptom resolution. The CDR3 contains 16 residues. Trimming removed 4 bases from V and 0 bases from J, with 15 bases in between. Germline CDR1 LGHDT, CDR2 YNNKEL (reference sequence). The data were produced by immunoSEQ multiplex PCR, yet TCRdb's version contains in-frame clones alone and is incomplete. The repertoire holds 150,000 to 200,000 clones, with more than 75% as singletons. The sequence came from a woman aged 25-40 years who had recovered from COVID-19. The chain combines TRBV3-1 (or the pseudogene TRBV3-2) with TRBJ2-5; a weak D match, TRBD1 (5 bases). The sample consisted of PBMCs or T cells enriched from blood (not recorded which). CDR3 coding DNA: TGTGCCAGCAGCCTCCTAATGGGCAGGGACCAAGAGACCCAGTACTTC. As protein: CASSLLMGRDQETQYF.